This is a list of T cell receptor beta chains from one sample in a study of radiation and T cells in renal cell carcinoma. Method: immunoSEQ multiplex PCR; TCRdb's copy keeps in-frame clones and lacks some. The data show around 86,000 clones, with 80% to 90% seen just once and around 21% held by the top ten. Source: blood, taken from a patient whose treatment included radiotherapy and nephrectomy. The receptors were gathered from a woman aged 50 to 65 with renal cell carcinoma. The CDR3 runs from the conserved cysteine through the conserved F or W. The D gene is left open where the match is weak. Clone size is stated in some rows and not others, as once, few, many or a class when expanded.

>-|once|TRBV6-1|TRBJ1-1
CASGDSSRNTEAFF
TGTGCCAGCGGGGATTCCAGTCGTAACACTGAAGCTTTCTTT
>-|-|TRBV6-5|TRBJ1-1
CASKGPGVTEAFF
TGTGCCAGCAAAGGTCCAGGGGTCACTGAAGCTTTCTTT
>-|-|TRBV28|TRBJ1-4
CASSLSRGEKLFF
TGTGCCAGCAGTTTATCCCGGGGAGAAAAACTGTTTTTT
>-|-|TRBV5-5|TRBJ1-5
CASSLAIQTSNQPQHF
TGTGCCAGCAGCTTGGCCATACAAACTAGCAATCAGCCCCAGCATTTT
>-|-|TRBV19|TRBJ1-1
CASSIQGTTEAFF
TGTGCCAGTAGTATACAGGGTACCACTGAAGCTTTCTTT
>-|-|TRBV25-1|TRBJ2-3
CASSSSTDTQYF
TGTGCCAGCAGTTCAAGCACAGATACGCAGTATTTT
>-|-|TRBV5-4|TRBJ2-1
CASSLAREGEQFF
TGTGCCAGCAGCTTGGCCCGTGAAGGTGAGCAGTTCTTC
>TRBD2|-|TRBV4-1|TRBJ2-5
CASSQLAGDQETQYF
TGCGCCAGCAGCCAACTAGCGGGGGACCAAGAGACCCAGTACTTC
>-|-|TRBV9|TRBJ1-2
CASSVEGASYTF
TGTGCCAGCAGCGTAGAAGGGGCGAGCTACACCTTC
>-|-|TRBV27|TRBJ2-2
CASTKNWQGVTGELFF
TGTGCCAGCACAAAAAACTGGCAGGGCGTCACCGGGGAGCTGTTTTTT
>-|-|TRBV28|TRBJ1-1
CASSLMGGVLEAFF
TGTGCCAGCAGTTTAATGGGGGGAGTCCTTGAGGCTTTCTTT
>TRBD1|-|TRBV6-6|TRBJ1-5
CASGTANQPQHF
TGTGCCAGTGGGACAGCTAATCAGCCCCAGCATTTT
>TRBD1|-|TRBV6-1|TRBJ2-5
CASRLTGTGRETQYF
TGTGCCAGCAGACTAACGGGGACAGGGCGAGAGACCCAGTACTTC